These 19 T cell receptor beta chains share one sample of origin, sequenced in a study of T-cell reconstitution after alpha-beta-depleted transplantation in children. As it was prepared, the TCRbeta library received unique molecular identifiers. TCRdb recomputed calls from the PCR reads with MiXCR, one row per CDR3 protein. The sample contains hundreds of thousands of distinct CDR3 sequences, around 9.1% of which appear only once. The sample in question was PBMCs, obtained before TCRalphabeta/CD19-depleted stem cell transplant. These receptors all come from a boy in the first two years of life with acute myeloid leukemia, due to receive a stem cell transplant.

In its sample, this clonotype was seen many times. V usage is TRBV5-1 and J usage is TRBJ2-3; D perhaps matches TRBD1 (5 bases). The CDR3 loop spans 15 amino acids. Germline-derived CDR1 and CDR2 are SGHRS and YFSETQ. Trimming cost V 0 bases and J 3 bases, with 11 bases left between them. The DNA for the CDR3 is TGCGCCAGCAGCTTGGCCTCAGGGTATACAGATACGCAGTATTTT. Translated, it gives CASSLASGYTDTQYF.

This clonotype occurred many times. V usage is TRBV20-1 and J usage is TRBJ1-4; D is unresolved. CDR3 length: 14 residues. Trimming left V 6 bases short and J 0 bases short, with 11 bases between. Germline V gives CDR1 DFQATT, CDR2 SNEGSKA (reference sequence). The CDR3 reads CSARAFSTNEKLFF. The CDR3 nucleotides are TGCAGTGCAAGGGCCTTCTCAACTAATGAAAAACTGTTTTTT.

At least ten counts were recorded for this clonotype. The chain uses TRBV28 and TRBJ2-3, with 9 positions matching TRBD1. With V trimmed by 4 bases and J by 4 bases, 9 bases remained unmatched. The germline gives CDR1 MDHEN, CDR2 SYDVKM. The CDR3 extends over 16 amino acids. The CDR3 here is CASSSNRGRKADTQYF. DNA for the CDR3: TGTGCCAGCAGTTCCAACAGGGGGCGCAAGGCAGATACGCAGTATTTT.

This clonotype appeared many times. The J gene is TRBJ1-1, the V gene TRBV11-2, with D hard to call. Germline V gives CDR1 SGHAT, CDR2 FQNNGV. The CDR3 sequence is 16 residues long. V shed 3 bases and J shed 0 bases, with 14 bases lying between them. The CDR3 loop is CASSFHLRPMNTEAFF. CDR3 coding DNA: TGTGCCAGCAGCTTTCATTTAAGGCCGATGAACACTGAAGCTTTCTTT.

This clonotype has ten or more counts. CDR3 sequence reads: CASSSSGFRGTDTQYF. The CDR3 DNA reads TGTGCCAGCAGTTCCTCGGGATTCCGGGGTACAGATACGCAGTATTTT. The chain recombines TRBV12-3 or TRBV12-4 with TRBJ2-3; possible D gene TRBD2, 5 bases. The V end was cut by 4 bases, the J end by 3 bases, with 17 bases between. The length of the CDR3 is 16 residues.

This clonotype came up many times. The genes are TRBV7-2 and TRBJ2-2; D may correspond to TRBD1 or TRBD2 (7 bases each). Trimming left V 4 bases short and J 6 bases short, with 18 bases between. CDR1 is SGHTA and CDR2 is FQGNSA in the germline V gene. There are 16 residues in the CDR3. Here the CDR3 DNA reads TGTGCCAGCAGCTCCCTTTTACAGGGGAGGGCCGGGGAGCTGTTTTTT. Protein sequence: CASSSLLQGRAGELFF.

V gene TRBV6-5 combines with J gene TRBJ2-7; D gene uncertain. The germline V gene has CDR1 MNHEY and CDR2 SVGAGI. This CDR3 is built from 13 residues. Trimming removed 8 bases at V and 2 bases at J, with 13 bases between. CDR3 sequence (DNA): TGTGCCAGCGTTCGGATCCAGCCCTACGAGCAGTACTTC. Its protein is CASVRIQPYEQYF.

This clonotype has at least ten counts. J is TRBJ2-7 and V is TRBV7-2, with TRBD1 matching over 7 bases. The germline V gene has CDR1 SGHTA and CDR2 FQGNSA. The CDR3 contains 16 residues. Trimming took 2 bases from V and 1 from J; bases not matched to a gene: 8. This chain's CDR3 is CASSLSSAGGSYEQYF. CDR3 bases: TGTGCCAGCAGCTTATCCTCCGCAGGGGGTTCCTACGAGCAGTACTTC. The full variable domain, completed using reference TRBV7-2 and TRBJ2-7, is GAGVSQSPSNKVTEKGKDVELRCDPISGHTALYWYRQSLGQGLEFLIYFQGNSAPDKSGLPSDRFSAERTGGSVSTLTIQRTQQEDSAVYLCASSLSSAGGSYEQYFGPGTRLTVT.

This clonotype was counted many times. The rearrangement links TRBV3-1 to TRBJ2-3, with D possibly TRBD2 on 5 matching bases. Trimming took off 0 bases at V and 2 bases at J, with 12 bases between the two ends. Germline V gene data show CDR1 as LGHDT and CDR2 as YNNKEL (reference sequence). The CDR3 totals 16 residues. CDR3 loop: CASSQDERGLTDTQYF. CDR3 bases: TGTGCCAGCAGCCAAGATGAACGGGGTCTCACAGATACGCAGTATTTT.

This rearrangement joins TRBV15 to TRBJ2-3; D is uncertain. Per the germline V gene, CDR1 is LNHNV and CDR2 is YYDKDF (reference sequence). The length of the CDR3 is 17 residues. Trimming removed 0 bases at V and 0 bases at J, with 13 bases between. This chain's CDR3 is CATSRDSTETSTDTQYF. CDR3 DNA sequence: TGTGCCACCAGCAGAGATAGTACGGAAACTAGCACAGATACGCAGTATTTT. The whole variable domain, remainder taken from reference TRBV15 and TRBJ2-3, is DAMVIQNPRYQVTQFGKPVTLSCSQTLNHNVMYWYQQKSSQAPKLLFHYYDKDFNNEADTPDNFQSRRPNTSFCFLDIRSPGLGDTAMYLCATSRDSTETSTDTQYFGPGTRLTVL.

The gene calls are TRBV19 and TRBJ2-1, with D perhaps matching TRBD2 (6 bases). The V and J ends lost 3 bases and 16 bases respectively, with 22 bases between them. Germline values: CDR1 LNHDA, CDR2 SQIVND (reference sequence). The CDR3 has 14 residues. CDR3 region: CASSINLDGGVEFF. The CDR3 nucleotides read TGTGCCAGTAGTATTAATTTGGACGGCGGGGTGGAATTCTTC.

This clonotype was observed many times. CDR3 amino acids: CASSLVGDPGRSGYTF. The CDR3 coding sequence is TGTGCCAGCAGTTTAGTAGGGGATCCGGGACGATCTGGCTACACCTTC. The V and J genes are TRBV28 and TRBJ1-2; D possibly corresponds to TRBD1 (5 bases). The CDR3 consists of 16 residues. CDR1 is MDHEN, CDR2 SYDVKM, per germline. Trimming took off 2 bases at V and 7 bases at J, with 20 bases between the two ends.

The chain is built from TRBV12-3 or TRBV12-4 and TRBJ2-7; 13 nucleotides agree with TRBD2. The CDR3 has 14 residues. Losses at the gene ends were 6 bases for V and 1 base for J; bases not matched to a gene: 0. The CDR3: CASRGLAGSYEQYF. The CDR3 DNA is TGTGCCAGCAGGGGACTAGCGGGATCCTACGAGCAGTACTTC.

In this sample, this clonotype turned up a few times. This chain links TRBV4-2 with TRBJ2-3, with D possibly TRBD1 on 8 matching bases. With 4 bases removed from V and 1 base from J, the gap between germline ends came to 15 bases. This CDR3 has 16 amino acids. CDR1 and CDR2 (germline): LGHNA, YNFKEQ. CDR3 DNA: TGTGCCAGCAGCCTTATACAGGGGGGGGGCACAGATACGCAGTATTTT. Protein sequence: CASSLIQGGGTDTQYF.

This clonotype was counted at least ten times. The J gene is TRBJ2-6, the V gene TRBV6-1, with 8 nucleotides matching TRBD1. The J segment lost 5 bases and the V segment lost 6 bases, leaving 6 bases of the junction unmatched. There are 15 residues in the CDR3. The V gene's germline CDR1 is MNHNS and CDR2 SASEGT. CDR3 sequence reads: CASSRQGNRANVLTF. For the CDR3, the DNA is TGTGCCAGCAGCCGACAGGGGAATCGGGCCAACGTCCTGACTTTC.

This clonotype was found many times. The genes are TRBV7-9 and TRBJ2-7, with no clear D. Trimming took off 7 bases at V and 1 base at J, with 11 bases between the two ends. The CDR3 loop spans 13 amino acids. Per the germline V gene, CDR1 is SEHNR and CDR2 is FQNEAQ (reference sequence). The chain's CDR3 is CASIFYVSYEQYF. Written as DNA, the CDR3 is TGTGCCAGCATCTTCTACGTTTCCTACGAGCAGTACTTC.

This clonotype has a count of ten or more. The chain uses TRBV5-1 and TRBJ2-5; TRBD2 matches at 9 bases. This CDR3 spans 16 amino acids. V trimming: 0 bases; J trimming: 5 bases; junction bases outside the gene matches: 8. Germline V gene lookup returns CDR1 SGHRS and CDR2 YFSETQ. The CDR3 sequence is CASSLARGTSLETQYF. In nucleotides, the CDR3 is TGCGCCAGCAGCTTGGCCAGGGGGACTAGCCTTGAGACCCAGTACTTC.

This clonotype has a count of ten or more. The V gene is TRBV28, the J gene TRBJ1-4; 10 bases match TRBD1. The CDR3 is 14 amino acids. The V and J ends lost 6 bases and 7 bases, in that order; junction bases with no gene match: 5. In germline, CDR1 is MDHEN, CDR2 SYDVKM. In DNA, the CDR3 is TGTGCCAGCAGCGACCGGGACAGGGGTGAAAAACTGTTTTTT. Encoded protein: CASSDRDRGEKLFF.

The table lists this clonotype with many counts. The CDR3 loop reads CASSQDQDLRISPLHF. The CDR3 nucleotides read TGCGCCAGCAGCCAAGATCAAGACCTTAGAATTTCACCCCTCCACTTT. The chain combines TRBV4-1 with TRBJ1-6; no clear D gene. Trimming removed 0 bases at V and 9 bases at J, with 15 bases between. Germline CDR1 is MGHRA and CDR2 is YSYEKL. The CDR3 length is 16 residues.